Listed here is a single TCR beta chain. Sequencing was performed with immunoSEQ multiplex PCR; in TCRdb, only in-frame clones are kept and a portion is missing. In the table there are roughly 250,000 clones, just under 90% of which are singletons. The data were obtained in a study of blood T cell repertoires in COVID-19. Study context: Sources were T cells, B-cell-depleted T cells, or PBMCs; the material itself was cDNA or gDNA.

The CDR3 extends over 15 amino acids. From germline, CDR1 is LGHDT and CDR2 YNNKEL (reference sequence). V shed 10 bases and J shed 9 bases, with 27 bases lying between them. The receptor was derived from a woman aged 40 to 50 with acute or convalescent COVID-19. The rearrangement uses TRBV3-1 (or the pseudogene TRBV3-2) and TRBJ2-5; possibly TRBD2 for D (5 bases). Sample: peripheral blood. The CDR3 coding sequence is TGTGCCACTAAGCAAGGACTCGTAGGCGCGTGGGCCCAGTACTTC. It codes for CATKQGLVGAWAQYF.